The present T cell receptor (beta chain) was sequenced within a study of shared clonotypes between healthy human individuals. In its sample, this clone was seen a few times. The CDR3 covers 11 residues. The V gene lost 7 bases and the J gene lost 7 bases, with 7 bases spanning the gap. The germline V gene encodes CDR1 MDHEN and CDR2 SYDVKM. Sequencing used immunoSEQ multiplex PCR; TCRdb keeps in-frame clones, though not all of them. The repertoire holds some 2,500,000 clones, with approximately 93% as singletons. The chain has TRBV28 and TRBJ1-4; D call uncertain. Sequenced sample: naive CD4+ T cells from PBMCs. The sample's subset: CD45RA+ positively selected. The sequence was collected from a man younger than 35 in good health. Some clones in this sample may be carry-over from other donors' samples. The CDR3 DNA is TGTGCCAGCAATCTGGGTGAAAAACTGTTTTTT. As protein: CASNLGEKLFF.